Detailed here is one TCR beta chain. This record belongs to a study of blood T cells in healthy people across ages. The ends lost 2 bases at V and 14 bases at J; junction bases unmatched: 6. The CDR3 loop spans 14 amino acids. Germline CDR1 and CDR2: SGHRS and YFSETQ. It was with a sample-barcoded 5' primer and a J-beta primer mix that a second PCR of roughly 7 to 11 cycles was run. One entry per CDR3 protein results from TCRdb running MiXCR on the 5' RACE reads. The data show some 370,000 distinct CDR3 sequences, with approximately 47% seen just once and under 65% held by the top ten. The TCR comes from a man in his sixties in good health. The rearrangement joins TRBV5-1 to TRBJ2-1, with 14 bases aligning to TRBD2. Sequences were obtained from blood. The CDR3 here is CASSFRLAGGPEFF. In DNA form, the CDR3 reads TGCGCCAGCAGCTTCCGACTAGCGGGGGGGCCGGAGTTCTTC.